A selection of T cell receptor beta chains follows, all from one sample in a study of T cells in Graves' hyperthyroidism and ophthalmopathy. TCRdb analysed the multiplex PCR reads with MiXCR anew, one entry per CDR3 protein. The sample shows hundreds of thousands of distinct CDR3 sequences, approximately 25% of them seen only once. Sequenced sample: blood. These receptors were taken from a woman between 25 and 40 years old with Graves' ophthalmopathy. Each CDR3 is given with its conserved first and last residue. D genes are given only for firm matches. Size tells how often a clone was seen (once, few, many) or the class of an expanded clone, and some rows leave it out.

J gene	D gene	clone size	V gene	CDR3 length	CDR3 protein	CDR3 DNA
TRBJ2-7	TRBD1	many	TRBV12-3/TRBV12-4	14	CASRYGTGGYEQYF	TGTGCCAGCAGGTACGGGACAGGGGGCTACGAGCAGTACTTC
TRBJ2-7	TRBD1	many	TRBV7-8	16	CASSLRRDRATYEQYF	TGTGCCAGCAGCCTCAGACGGGACAGGGCAACCTACGAGCAGTACTTC
TRBJ2-7	TRBD2	-	TRBV14	14	CASSPFRGGSEQYF	TGTGCCAGCAGCCCGTTCCGGGGGGGAAGCGAGCAGTACTTC
TRBJ2-7	-	many	TRBV20-1	14	CSARDRGRAYEQYF	TGCAGTGCTAGAGACAGGGGTCGGGCCTACGAGCAGTACTTC
TRBJ2-7	-	many	TRBV29-1	11	CSVGLNYEQYF	TGCAGCGTTGGTCTGAACTACGAGCAGTACTTC
TRBJ1-1	-	many	TRBV2	15	CASYGGESLNTEAFF	TGTGCCAGCTACGGGGGGGAATCACTGAACACTGAAGCTTTCTTT
TRBJ1-5	TRBD1	many	TRBV28	17	CASSQGQHKKVNQPQHF	TGTGCCAGCAGTCAGGGACAGCACAAGAAGGTGAATCAGCCCCAGCATTTT
TRBJ2-5	-	-	TRBV15	13	CATSRELRETQYF	TGTGCCACCAGCAGAGAACTAAGAGAGACCCAGTACTTC
TRBJ2-7	-	-	TRBV9	14	CASSVGQVPYEQYF	TGTGCCAGCAGCGTAGGGCAGGTCCCCTACGAGCAGTACTTC
TRBJ2-7	TRBD1	-	TRBV13	15	CASSPSGQGLGEQYF	TGTGCCAGCAGCCCATCCGGACAGGGGCTGGGCGAGCAGTACTTC
TRBJ2-7	-	-	TRBV19	14	CASTPTGSSYEQYF	TGTGCCAGTACCCCAACAGGGTCGTCCTACGAGCAGTACTTC
TRBJ2-7	TRBD2	-	TRBV20-1	17	CSARDRVVRGGYYEQYF	TGCAGTGCTAGAGATCGGGTGGTACGGGGGGGATACTACGAGCAGTACTTC
TRBJ1-2	TRBD1	many	TRBV6-5	14	CASSYDRGNYGYTF	TGTGCCAGCAGTTACGACAGGGGGAACTATGGCTACACCTTC
TRBJ1-1	-	many	TRBV5-1	15	CASSLSGEMYTEAFF	TGCGCCAGCAGCTTGTCCGGGGAAATGTACACTGAAGCTTTCTTT
TRBJ1-2	TRBD1	many	TRBV19	13	CASRDRTNYGYTF	TGTGCCAGTAGGGACAGGACTAACTATGGCTACACCTTC
TRBJ1-5	-	-	TRBV9	15	CASTTFTPRDQPQHF	TGTGCCAGCACCACGTTCACACCCAGGGATCAGCCCCAGCATTTT